This T cell receptor (beta chain) was captured by sequencing in a study of early T cells in non-severe SARS-CoV-2 infection. Across the study: It was bulk RNA from unsorted whole blood that was sequenced, and the chains were unpaired.

General study results and limits: The VDJdb matching leaned toward anti-spike CD8 responses and overlooked private and CD4 specificities.

Trimming pared 7 bases from V and 3 bases from J, leaving 15 bases between. The CDR3 loop spans 13 amino acids. Per germline, CDR1 SQVTM and CDR2 ANQGSEA. This clonotype has only a few counts. As yet, its antigen is unknown. Researchers attached unique molecular identifiers to individual cDNA molecules. TCRdb re-analysed the 5' RACE reads in MiXCR, keeping a single row per CDR3 protein. The table has roughly 20,000 distinct CDR3 sequences, 3.5% to 4.5% seen once. The sequence was obtained from an adult who was a healthcare worker with PCR-confirmed SARS-CoV-2 infection or an uninfected control (not recorded which). The chain is built from TRBV29-1 and TRBJ1-1, with D perhaps TRBD1 (5 bases). Input material: whole blood. The CDR3 DNA reads as TGCAGCGCCCTACAGGCCCGGGACACTGAAGCTTTCTTT. Its translation is CSALQARDTEAFF. The full variable domain, with the rest looked up from reference TRBV29-1 and TRBJ1-1, is SAVISQKPSRDICQRGTSLTIQCQVDSQVTMMFWYRQQPGQSLTLIATANQGSEATYESGFVIDKFPISRPNLTFSTLTVSNMSPEDSSIYLCSALQARDTEAFFGQGTRLTVV.